The rows below give T cell receptor beta chains drawn from one sample of a study of blood T cell repertoires in COVID-19. Produced via immunoSEQ multiplex PCR; TCRdb's table is partial and in-frame only. This sample yields about 150,000 clones, of which approximately 80% are seen a single time; roughly 7.7% belongs to the top ten. Input material: peripheral blood. These receptors were obtained from a human donor with acute or convalescent COVID-19. The donor label of this sample is uncertain. Both conserved end residues are part of each CDR3. The D gene is left open where the match is weak. Only part of the rows carry a size: once, few, many, or a class if the clone is expanded.

TRBD1	TRBV7-6	TRBJ1-4	-	CASSLVQGRNEKLFF	TGTGCCAGCAGCTTAGTACAGGGGAGGAATGAAAAACTGTTTTTT
TRBD2	TRBV6-5	TRBJ2-3	-	CASSWSAGGTTDTQYF	TGTGCCAGCAGTTGGTCAGCGGGGGGTACCACAGATACGCAGTATTTT
-	TRBV5-1	TRBJ2-7	-	CASSTLDGHYEQYF	TGCGCCAGCAGCACACTAGACGGGCACTACGAGCAGTACTTC
-	TRBV5-6	TRBJ1-2	-	CASSLAGNYGYTF	TGTGCCAGCAGCTTGGCGGGGAACTATGGCTACACCTTC
TRBD1	TRBV24-1	TRBJ1-2	-	CASLLDRVHPDGYTF	TGTGCCTCGCTACTCGACAGGGTTCACCCGGATGGCTACACCTTC
-	TRBV24-1	TRBJ2-7	-	CATSDGGGYEQYF	TGTGCCACCAGTGACGGGGGTGGCTACGAGCAGTACTTC
-	TRBV19	TRBJ2-6	-	CASSMKLGGSGANVLTF	TGTGCCAGTAGTATGAAGTTGGGGGGCTCTGGGGCCAACGTCCTGACTTTC
TRBD1	TRBV24-1	TRBJ2-4	once	CATSERGQDNIQYF	TGTGCCACCAGTGAGCGTGGACAGGACAACATTCAGTACTTC
TRBD2	TRBV11-1	TRBJ2-7	-	CASSTARGGGYEQYF	TGTGCCAGCAGCACGGCGCGGGGGGGCGGCTACGAGCAGTACTTC
TRBD1	TRBV29-1	TRBJ2-1	-	CSVGRQGAYNEQFF	TGCAGCGTGGGCAGACAGGGTGCCTACAATGAGCAGTTCTTC
-	TRBV15	TRBJ2-4	-	CATNSPDTYPKNIQYF	TGTGCCACCAACAGCCCCGACACCTACCCCAAAAACATTCAGTACTTC
-	TRBV30	TRBJ2-2	-	CAWSGGWVPNTGELFF	TGTGCCTGGAGTGGAGGTTGGGTCCCAAACACCGGGGAGCTGTTTTTT
-	TRBV24-1	TRBJ2-1	-	CATSDWHEQFF	TGTGCCACCAGTGATTGGCATGAGCAGTTCTTC
-	TRBV9	TRBJ1-6	few	CASSRTVYNSPLHF	TGTGCCAGCAGCCGGACAGTCTATAATTCACCCCTCCACTTT
TRBD1	TRBV10-3	TRBJ1-6	-	CAIRRQGNNSPLHF	TGTGCCATCAGGCGACAGGGGAACAATTCACCCCTCCACTTT
TRBD1	TRBV5-1	TRBJ2-1	-	CASILGTGGGNEQFF	TGCGCCAGCATCTTGGGGACAGGGGGTGGCAATGAGCAGTTCTTC
-	TRBV5-1	TRBJ1-3	few	CASSLVGAGFGNTIYF	TGCGCCAGCAGCTTGGTAGGAGCCGGATTTGGAAACACCATATATTTT
-	TRBV6-5	TRBJ1-5	-	CASSPSGSQPQHF	TGTGCCAGCAGCCCCTCCGGGAGTCAGCCCCAGCATTTT
TRBD2	TRBV7-8	TRBJ2-1	-	CASSTRGGGSEQFF	TGTGCCAGCAGCACCCGTGGGGGGGGAAGTGAGCAGTTCTTC
TRBD1	TRBV6-2/TRBV6-3	TRBJ1-2	-	CASSYSRDREFSNYGYTF	TGTGCCAGCAGTTACAGCCGGGACAGGGAGTTTTCTAACTATGGCTACACCTTC
TRBD1	TRBV3-1/TRBV3-2	TRBJ2-7	-	CASSQTGGPYEQYF	TGTGCCAGCAGCCAAACAGGGGGCCCTTACGAGCAGTACTTC
-	TRBV12-5	TRBJ1-2	-	CASATDTYGYTF	TGTGCTAGTGCCACAGACACCTATGGCTACACCTTC
-	TRBV5-8	TRBJ2-1	many	CASSLRIGRDEQFF	TGTGCCAGCAGCTTGAGAATCGGCCGGGATGAGCAGTTCTTC
TRBD2	TRBV6-4	TRBJ2-2	-	CASRIAGGRELFF	TGTGCCAGCAGAATAGCGGGAGGTCGGGAGCTGTTTTTT
-	TRBV19	TRBJ1-2	-	CASSMIRSRGYGYTF	TGTGCCAGTAGTATGATCCGGTCGCGGGGCTATGGCTACACCTTC
TRBD1	TRBV7-2	TRBJ1-1	-	CASSSGGQGGTFF	TGTGCCAGCAGCTCTGGGGGACAGGGTGGAACTTTCTTT
TRBD2	TRBV10-2	TRBJ2-7	-	CASSEWGLAGGEQYF	TGCGCCAGCAGTGAGTGGGGACTAGCGGGGGGCGAGCAGTACTTC
TRBD1	TRBV6-2/TRBV6-3	TRBJ2-3	-	CASSPTGGTDTQYF	TGTGCCAGCAGTCCGACAGGGGGCACAGATACGCAGTATTTT
TRBD1	TRBV4-1	TRBJ1-1	-	CASSQAGGKAEAFF	TGCGCCAGCAGCCAAGCAGGGGGCAAGGCTGAAGCTTTCTTT
-	TRBV7-9	TRBJ1-3	-	CATQGRSGNTIYF	TGTGCCACCCAGGGGCGATCTGGAAACACCATATATTTT
TRBD1	TRBV25-1	TRBJ1-2	-	CASSPGTGGSDGYTF	TGTGCCAGCAGTCCCGGGACAGGGGGCTCGGATGGCTACACCTTC